This T cell receptor (beta chain) stems from a study of blood T cell repertoires in COVID-19. The wider study: Both acute and convalescent COVID-19 samples were obtained from the United States, Italy and Spain.

This clone was picked up one time. In the same sample, other DNA sequences code for this CDR3. Some clones are missing from TCRdb's copy, which holds only in-frame ones; the method was immunoSEQ multiplex PCR. The profile shows about 300,000 clones, approximately 89% of them singletons. Sample: peripheral blood. The TCR sequence derives from a woman younger than 45 with COVID-19, enrolled during active disease.

CDR3 coding DNA: TGTGCCAGCAGCCAAGGTCTAGCGGGGGCCACAGATACGCAGTATTTT. Amino acids: CASSQGLAGATDTQYF. The chain couples TRBV3-1 (or the pseudogene TRBV3-2) to TRBJ2-3, with 10 bases matching TRBD2. Germline V CDR1 and CDR2: LGHDT, YNNKEL (reference sequence). The CDR3 has 16 residues. Losses at the gene ends were 1 base for V and 2 bases for J; bases not matched to a gene: 3.